A selection of T cell receptor beta chains follows, all from one sample in a study of blood T cell repertoires in COVID-19. Clones were sequenced by immunoSEQ multiplex PCR, and TCRdb holds only the in-frame ones, with some missing. The sample lists some 120,000 clones; approximately 90% were seen once. The sequencing input was peripheral blood. Receptor source: a man between 50 and 59 years old with acute or convalescent COVID-19. Each CDR3 is given with its conserved first and last residue. D genes are given only for firm matches. The size of a clone is reported for some rows only, either as once, few or many, or as a class for expanded clones.

>TRBJ2-3|once|TRBD2|TRBV5-1
TGCGCCAGCAGCTGGGAGCCGCAGGGACCGGGACTATCCCAGGTGGTGGATACGCAGTATTTT
CASSWEPQGPGLSQVVDTQYF
>TRBJ1-2|.|TRBD1|TRBV6-5
TGTGCCAGCAGTTCAGGGGGCAACTATGGCTACACCTTC
CASSSGGNYGYTF
>TRBJ2-7|.|TRBD2|TRBV9
TGTGCCAGCAGCGTAGGAGCGGGAGGAAACGAGCAGTACTTC
CASSVGAGGNEQYF
>TRBJ1-1|.|.|TRBV23-1
TGCGCCAGCAGTCACCTTCCGGGTAGGGAGATGAACACTGAAGCTTTCTTT
CASSHLPGREMNTEAFF
>TRBJ1-2|.|TRBD1|TRBV18
TGTGCCAGCTCACCACCGGAGAGGGGGCTGGAGGGCTACACCTTC
CASSPPERGLEGYTF
>TRBJ2-5|.|.|TRBV19
TGTGCCAGTAGCACTAGCTCAGGATGGGAAGAGACCCAGTACTTC
CASSTSSGWEETQYF
>TRBJ2-3|.|TRBD2|TRBV10-3
TGTGCCATCAGTGGACGAGGAGCGGGAGGCACAGATACGCAGTATTTT
CAISGRGAGGTDTQYF
>TRBJ1-6|.|.|TRBV6-5
TGTGCCAGCAGGGCCCGGGGGGCTAATTCACCCCTCCACTTT
CASRARGANSPLHF
>TRBJ2-5|once|TRBD2|TRBV28
TGTGCCAGCAGTTTGACTAGCGGGGCTAAAGAGACCCAGTACTTC
CASSLTSGAKETQYF
>TRBJ1-2|.|.|TRBV29-1
TGCAGCGTTGAAGCCCAGGGTAGTATCTCTGGCTACACCTTC
CSVEAQGSISGYTF
>TRBJ2-7|.|TRBD1|TRBV5-6
TGTGCCAGCAGCCGGGACAGCTATTACGAGCAGTACTTC
CASSRDSYYEQYF
>TRBJ1-1|once|TRBD1|TRBV2
TGTGCCAGCAGTGTTGACAGGGGCCATCCCCTCAACACTGAAGCTTTCTTT
CASSVDRGHPLNTEAFF
>TRBJ1-1|.|TRBD1|TRBV2
TGTGCCAGCAGTGGTAGGGACAGGGCGCGGAACACTGAAGCTTTCTTT
CASSGRDRARNTEAFF
>TRBJ2-7|.|TRBD1|TRBV9
TGTGCCAGCAGCGCACAAAGACCCGGGACAGTCTCCTACGAGCAGTACTTC
CASSAQRPGTVSYEQYF
>TRBJ2-5|.|TRBD2|TRBV7-9
TGTGCCAGCAGCCTCGGGACTAGCGGCCGCTATTACTTC
CASSLGTSGRYYF
>TRBJ2-2|.|TRBD2|TRBV3-1/TRBV3-2
TGTGCCAGCAGCCAGTCCCTAGCGGGGAACACCGGGGAGCTGTTTTTT
CASSQSLAGNTGELFF
>TRBJ2-7|.|.|TRBV4-1
TGCGCCAGCAGCCAAGACGAGGTTCGGGTTTCCGAGCAGTACTTC
CASSQDEVRVSEQYF
>TRBJ2-7|.|.|TRBV7-9
TGTGCCAGCAGCGCCCAGGTCGGAGGGTACTACGAGCAGTACTTC
CASSAQVGGYYEQYF
>TRBJ1-2|once|TRBD1|TRBV7-2
TGTGCCAGCAGCCCGGACAGGGATCACTATGGCTACACCTTC
CASSPDRDHYGYTF
>TRBJ1-5|.|.|TRBV12-3/TRBV12-4
TGTGCCAGCAGTTTCTTAGGCAATCAGCCCCAGCATTTT
CASSFLGNQPQHF
>TRBJ2-5|.|TRBD1|TRBV9
TGTGCCAGCACCACAGGGGGACCACAAGAGACCCAGTACTTC
CASTTGGPQETQYF
>TRBJ1-2|.|.|TRBV6-5
TGTGCCAGCAAAAGAGGATATGGCTACACCTTC
CASKRGYGYTF
>TRBJ1-5|.|TRBD1|TRBV10-2
TGCGCCAGCAGTGGAGGACAGGGGGCTCAGCCCCAGCATTTT
CASSGGQGAQPQHF
>TRBJ2-2|.|TRBD2|TRBV9
TGTGCCAGCAGCGGGACTAGCGGGAGTTTTGGGGGGGAGCTGTTTTTT
CASSGTSGSFGGELFF
>TRBJ2-1|.|TRBD2|TRBV27
TGTGCCAGCAGTCCCCGGGGAACTAGCGTTTACAATGAGCAGTTCTTC
CASSPRGTSVYNEQFF
>TRBJ2-2|.|TRBD2|TRBV11-3
TGTGCCAGCAGCTTAGAGGTACTAGCGGGAGCGGGCACCGGGGAGCTGTTTTTT
CASSLEVLAGAGTGELFF
>TRBJ1-2|.|.|TRBV21-1
TGTGCCAGCAGCAAACCGGGACATCGCTATGGCTACACCTTC
CASSKPGHRYGYTF
>TRBJ2-5|.|TRBD2|TRBV5-1
TGCGCCAGCAGCACCAGCGGGAGCGAGACCCAGTACTTC
CASSTSGSETQYF
>TRBJ1-2|.|.|TRBV5-6
TGTGCCAGCAGCTTGCCCAGAACCGCTAACTATGGCTACACCTTC
CASSLPRTANYGYTF
>TRBJ2-5|.|TRBD2|TRBV5-1
TGCGCCAGCAGCACGGCAGGGACTAGCGGGGGAAGGGGGACCCAGTACTTC
CASSTAGTSGGRGTQYF
>TRBJ1-2|once|.|TRBV19
TGTGCCAGTAGGACTAAGTATGGCTACACCTTC
CASRTKYGYTF
>TRBJ1-1|.|.|TRBV29-1
TGCAGCGTTGGACTGAGGAACACTGAAGCTTTCTTT
CSVGLRNTEAFF
>TRBJ1-5|.|.|TRBV6-1
TGTGCCAGCAGTGAAGCTCCCAGGGCTTACAATCAGCCCCAGCATTTT
CASSEAPRAYNQPQHF
>TRBJ1-3|.|TRBD1|TRBV11-2
TGTGCCAGCAGCCGGACAGGGAACCAACACTCTGGAAACACCATATATTTT
CASSRTGNQHSGNTIYF
>TRBJ2-3|.|.|TRBV21-1
TGTGCCAGCAGCAAAGAGGGGGAGAGCACAGATACGCAGTATTTT
CASSKEGESTDTQYF
>TRBJ1-3|.|.|TRBV5-1
TGCGCCAGCAGCCGGGATGACTCTGGAAACACCATATATTTT
CASSRDDSGNTIYF
>TRBJ1-3|.|.|TRBV19
TGTGCCAGTAGTTCCTTTGGACAGTTCTCTGGAAACACCATATATTTT
CASSSFGQFSGNTIYF
>TRBJ1-6|.|TRBD1|TRBV12-3/TRBV12-4
TGTGCCAGCGGGACAGAGTATAATTCACCCCTCCACTTT
CASGTEYNSPLHF
>TRBJ2-1|.|TRBD2|TRBV19
TGTGCCAGTAGTAACTCGGGAGGATACAATGAGCAGTTCTTC
CASSNSGGYNEQFF
>TRBJ2-7|.|.|TRBV15
TGTGCCACCAGCAGAGATCTGGAGGGGAGCGAGCAGTACTTC
CATSRDLEGSEQYF